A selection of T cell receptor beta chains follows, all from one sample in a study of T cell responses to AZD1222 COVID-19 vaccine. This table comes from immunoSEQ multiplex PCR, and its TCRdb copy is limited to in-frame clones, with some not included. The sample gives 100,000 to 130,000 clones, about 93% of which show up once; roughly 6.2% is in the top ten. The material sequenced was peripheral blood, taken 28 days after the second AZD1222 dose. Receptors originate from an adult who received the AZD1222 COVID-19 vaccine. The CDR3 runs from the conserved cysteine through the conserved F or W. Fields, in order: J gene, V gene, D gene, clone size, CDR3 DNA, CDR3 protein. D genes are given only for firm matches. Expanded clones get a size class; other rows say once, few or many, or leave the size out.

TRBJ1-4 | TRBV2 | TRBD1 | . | TGTGCCAGCAGTGAACAGGGGGCGATTGAAAAACTGTTTTTT | CASSEQGAIEKLFF
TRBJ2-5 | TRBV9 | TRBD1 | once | TGTGCCAGCAGCGTCTCAGGGGGCACGGAGACCCAGTACTTC | CASSVSGGTETQYF
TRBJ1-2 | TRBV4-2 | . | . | TGTGCCAGCAGCCAAGATGGGCGTTGGGGAGAGGGAGGTGGCTACACCTTC | CASSQDGRWGEGGGYTF
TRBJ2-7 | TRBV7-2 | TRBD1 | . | TGTGCCAGCAGCAGGGACAGCTCCTACGAGCAGTACTTC | CASSRDSSYEQYF
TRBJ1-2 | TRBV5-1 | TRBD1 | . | TGCGCCAGCAGCTTGGCGACAGGGGACAGTGGCTACACCTTC | CASSLATGDSGYTF
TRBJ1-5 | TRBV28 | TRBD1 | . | TGTGCCAGCAAGGTTACAGGGGTTAGCAATCAGCCCCAGCATTTT | CASKVTGVSNQPQHF
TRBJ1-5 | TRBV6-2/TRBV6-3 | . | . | TGTGCCAGCAGTTACCGTGTTCAGCCCCAGCATTTT | CASSYRVQPQHF
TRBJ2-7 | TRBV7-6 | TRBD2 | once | TGTGCCAGCAGCTTACTAGCGGGGGGTTCCTACGAGCAGTACTTC | CASSLLAGGSYEQYF
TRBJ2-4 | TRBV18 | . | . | TGTGCCAGCTCACCTCCGGGGCAGAATCTAGCCAAAAACATTCAGTACTTC | CASSPPGQNLAKNIQYF
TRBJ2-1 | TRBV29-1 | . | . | TGCAGCGTTGTGGTGATGGAGGGAGGCTACAATGAGCAGTTCTTC | CSVVVMEGGYNEQFF
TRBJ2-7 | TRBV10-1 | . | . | TGCGCCAGACAGCCTACGAAGCAGTACTTC | CARQPTKQYF
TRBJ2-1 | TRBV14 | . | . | TGTGCCAGCAGCGAAAGAGATTACAATGAGCAGTTCTTC | CASSERDYNEQFF
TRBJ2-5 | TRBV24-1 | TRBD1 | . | TGTGCCACCAGTGATCGGGGACAGAGTCGGTACCAAGAGACCCAGTACTTC | CATSDRGQSRYQETQYF
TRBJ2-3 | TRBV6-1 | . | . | TGTGCCAGCAGTGAACGAGTCACAGATACGCAGTATTTT | CASSERVTDTQYF
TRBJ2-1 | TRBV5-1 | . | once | TGCGCCAGCACCTCGGACAGTCTAAACAATGAGCAGTTCTTC | CASTSDSLNNEQFF
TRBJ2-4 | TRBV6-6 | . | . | TGTGCCAGCAGGCGAGGGGCCGAGGCGGGACTAGCCAAAAACATTCAGTACTTC | CASRRGAEAGLAKNIQYF
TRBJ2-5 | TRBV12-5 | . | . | TGTGCTAGTGGTTTATTGAATCAAGAGACCCAGTACTTC | CASGLLNQETQYF
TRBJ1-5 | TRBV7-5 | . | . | TGTGTCAGAAGCCCAGACAGGGGAAGGGAAAGCAATCAGCCCCAGCATTTT | CVRSPDRGRESNQPQHF
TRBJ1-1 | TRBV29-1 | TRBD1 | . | TGCAGCGTTGAAGATCCAGGGGGGTGGACTGAAGCTTTCTTT | CSVEDPGGWTEAFF
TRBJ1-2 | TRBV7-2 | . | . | TGTGCCAGCAGCTTATTAATTTTAGGACCGTATGGCTACACCTTC | CASSLLILGPYGYTF
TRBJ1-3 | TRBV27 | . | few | TGTGCCAGCAGTCCCAAAAGGGGGGTCCCTGGAAACACCATATATTTT | CASSPKRGVPGNTIYF
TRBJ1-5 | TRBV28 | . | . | TGTGCCAGCAGCTCGGGGTTTGGGTATCAGCCCCAGCATTTT | CASSSGFGYQPQHF
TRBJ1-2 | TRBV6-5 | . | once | TGTGCCAGCAGTTTTCAGGGACCGCACTATGGCTACACCTTC | CASSFQGPHYGYTF
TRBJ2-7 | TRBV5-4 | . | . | TGTGCCAGCAGCTTGGAAGGGGACCCCTACGAGCAGTACTTC | CASSLEGDPYEQYF
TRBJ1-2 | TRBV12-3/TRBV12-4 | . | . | TGTGCCAGCAGTTTAGCGTTCCAAGGCGGCTACACCTTC | CASSLAFQGGYTF
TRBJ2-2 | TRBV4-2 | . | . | TGTGCCAGCAGCCGAACCGCAGGGGCTGAAATCGAGCTGTTTTTT | CASSRTAGAEIELFF
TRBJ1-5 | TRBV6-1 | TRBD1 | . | TGTGCCAGCAGTGAGAGTCAGGGGGGTGTTCAGCCCCAGCATTTT | CASSESQGGVQPQHF
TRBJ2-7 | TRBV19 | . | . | TGTGCCAGTAGTGTCCGACGAGCGGGCGACGAGCAGTACTTC | CASSVRRAGDEQYF
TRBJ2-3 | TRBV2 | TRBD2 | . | TGTGCCAGCAGTCAGGTGGGCGGGAGGACAGATACGCAGTATTTT | CASSQVGGRTDTQYF
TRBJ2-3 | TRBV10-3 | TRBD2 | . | TGTGCCATCAGCTCCCCTAGCGGGGGCACAGATACGCAGTATTTT | CAISSPSGGTDTQYF
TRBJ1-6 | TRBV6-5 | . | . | TGTGCCAGCAGTCTACCGGGGGGTTCACCCCTCCACTTT | CASSLPGGSPLHF
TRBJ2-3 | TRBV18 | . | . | TGTGCCAGCTCACCGCCTCTCCCGGGTCCCGGACCGGCAGATACGCAGTATTTT | CASSPPLPGPGPADTQYF
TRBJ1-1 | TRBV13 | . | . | TGTGCCAGCAGCTTAGAAAGGGGGAGCGGTGTGGACACTGAAGCTTTCTTT | CASSLERGSGVDTEAFF
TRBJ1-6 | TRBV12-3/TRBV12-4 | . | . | TGTGCCAGCAGTTTCCACCTTAATTCACCCCTCCACTTT | CASSFHLNSPLHF
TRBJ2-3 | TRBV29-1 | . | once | TGCAGCTGGAGAGCGGGCACAGATACGCAGTATTTT | CSWRAGTDTQYF
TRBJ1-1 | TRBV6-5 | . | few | TGTGCCAGCAGTTACCGGGGTAACACTGAAGCTTTCTTT | CASSYRGNTEAFF
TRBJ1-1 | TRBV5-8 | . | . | TGTGCCAGCAGCTTAGCCAGGGGATATACTGAAGCTTTCTTT | CASSLARGYTEAFF
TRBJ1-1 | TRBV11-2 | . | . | TGTGCCAGCAGGCTACAGGAGGAAGCTTTCTTT | CASRLQEEAFF
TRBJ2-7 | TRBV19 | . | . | TGTGCCAGTAGTCAAGAGAGCTACGAGCAGTACTTC | CASSQESYEQYF
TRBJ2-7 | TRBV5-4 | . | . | TGTGCCAGCAGCTCGACGGGTTCCAGCGACGAGCAGTACTTC | CASSSTGSSDEQYF
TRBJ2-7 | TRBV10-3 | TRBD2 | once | TGTGCCATCAGGCTAGCGGGAGACGAGCAGTACTTC | CAIRLAGDEQYF
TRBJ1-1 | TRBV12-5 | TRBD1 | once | TGTGCTAGTGGTCTGACAGGGGCAGGCACTGAAGCTTTCTTT | CASGLTGAGTEAFF
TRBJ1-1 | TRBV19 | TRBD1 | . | TGTGCCAGTAGTAATGACAGGGGGCGCCGGACTGAAGCTTTCTTT | CASSNDRGRRTEAFF
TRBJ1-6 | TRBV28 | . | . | TGTGCCAGCAGATTCCGGGGGTCAAATAATTCACCCCTCCACTTT | CASRFRGSNNSPLHF
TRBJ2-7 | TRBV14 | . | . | TGTGCCAGCAGCCAAGCTGGGACCCTGAGCCACGAGCAGTACTTC | CASSQAGTLSHEQYF
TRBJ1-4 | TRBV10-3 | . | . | TGTGCCATCAGTAAGACAAACATGGGAACTAATGAAAAACTGTTTTTT | CAISKTNMGTNEKLFF
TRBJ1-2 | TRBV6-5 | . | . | TGTGCCAGCAGTTACTCGAAGGGGAACTATGGCTACACCTTC | CASSYSKGNYGYTF